The clone carrying this TCR beta chain was counted ten times or more. CDR3 size: 16 residues. Trimming at V came to 1 base and at J to 5 bases, leaving 7 bases not matched to a gene. CDR1 and CDR2 (germline): SGHAT, FQNNGV. Regions amplified from RNA transcripts were the TCR beta CDR3 regions. The HTBI primer set was used in a first-round RT-PCR of the TCR CDR3. TCRdb re-called the multiplex PCR reads with MiXCR, one entry per CDR3 protein. The sample includes about 360,000 distinct CDR3 sequences, roughly 13% seen only once; the top ten take roughly 8.3%. The data were obtained in a study of T cells in Graves' hyperthyroidism and ophthalmopathy.

The gene calls are TRBV11-2 and TRBJ1-4; 7 bases map to TRBD1. Sample: blood. The TCR sequence derives from a young woman with Graves' hyperthyroidism. In DNA form, the CDR3 reads TGTGCCAGCAGCTTAGCGGGACAGAGTGAAAATGAAAAACTGTTTTTT. Translated, it gives CASSLAGQSENEKLFF.